A single T cell receptor (beta chain) is shown here with its context. The germline V gene encodes CDR1 MNHNS and CDR2 SASEGT. This CDR3 has 15 residues. Trimming took 2 bases from V and 1 from J, leaving 11 bases between them. The sample belongs to a study of CD8+ T cells in alopecia areata. Study in general: In an open-label trial, patients got 5 to 10 mg tofacitinib twice daily. By percentage of affected scalp area, the severity of treated patients was scored.

Sequencing used cDNA as its template, made by extracting RNA and reverse transcribing it. Measured with immunoSEQ multiplex PCR; TCRdb has only the in-frame clones, and not every one. The data contain fewer than 200,000 clones, less than 70% of them seen just once; the ten biggest clones take up approximately 15%. Specified treatment: oral pan-JAK inhibitor, 5-10 mg twice daily. The specimen was CD4+ T cells sorted from blood, collected at week 24, from a patient treated with tofacitinib. The receptor was isolated from a human donor with alopecia areata. The rearrangement uses TRBV6-1 and TRBJ1-1; no clear D. The CDR3 region is CASSESQKPNTEAFF. The DNA for the CDR3 is TGTGCCAGCAGTGAATCCCAGAAGCCGAACACTGAAGCTTTCTTT.